The sample holds a few counts of the clone carrying this T cell receptor beta chain. Its antigen is currently unknown. V was pared by 6 bases and J by 5 bases, with 10 bases of the junction left unmatched. The CDR3 totals 16 residues. Germline loops: CDR1 MNHNY, CDR2 SVGAGI (reference sequence). Expressed TCRB transcripts got sequenced, as all isolated RNA was reverse transcribed. Data came from immunoSEQ multiplex PCR; TCRdb stores just in-frame clones and leaves some out. The table lists 600,000 or so clones, about an eighth of them singletons. It was via CD45RO/CCR7/CD25/CD127/CD95/CD27 that CD4+ naive, central memory, regulatory and stem cell-like memory cells were sorted. The purity of all sorted populations exceeded 98%. This sample was taken from a study of beta chain features in type 1 diabetes. Study outcomes and limitations: Across patients, naive, central memory and Treg TCRB repertoires exhibited apparently greater similarity than was observed across healthy donors. Researchers caution that PCR might favor shorter templates, equally among patients and controls. Shortening that was moderate but significant affected the TCRB CDR3s of Type 1 diabetes patients in all four CD4+ subsets.

The sample consisted of naive CD4+ T cells from blood. This sequence joins TRBV6-6 and TRBJ2-3; 11 positions agree with TRBD2. This sequence originates from a man younger than 45 with type 1 diabetes. CDR3 DNA: TGTGCCAGCAGCCAAGGACTAGCGGGTGGGGAAGATACGCAGTATTTT. Its protein is CASSQGLAGGEDTQYF.